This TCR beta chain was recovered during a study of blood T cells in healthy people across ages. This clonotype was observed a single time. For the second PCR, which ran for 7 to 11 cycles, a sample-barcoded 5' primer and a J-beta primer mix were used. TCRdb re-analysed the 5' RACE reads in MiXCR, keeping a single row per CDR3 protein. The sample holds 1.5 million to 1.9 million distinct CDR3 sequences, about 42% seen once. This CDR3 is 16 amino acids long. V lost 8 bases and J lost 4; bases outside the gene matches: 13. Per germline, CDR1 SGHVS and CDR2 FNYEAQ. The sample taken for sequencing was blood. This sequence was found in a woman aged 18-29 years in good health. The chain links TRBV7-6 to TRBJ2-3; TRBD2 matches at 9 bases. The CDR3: CASGSPGTSRADTQYF. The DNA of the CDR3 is TGTGCCAGCGGCTCGCCCGGGACTAGCAGGGCAGATACGCAGTATTTT.